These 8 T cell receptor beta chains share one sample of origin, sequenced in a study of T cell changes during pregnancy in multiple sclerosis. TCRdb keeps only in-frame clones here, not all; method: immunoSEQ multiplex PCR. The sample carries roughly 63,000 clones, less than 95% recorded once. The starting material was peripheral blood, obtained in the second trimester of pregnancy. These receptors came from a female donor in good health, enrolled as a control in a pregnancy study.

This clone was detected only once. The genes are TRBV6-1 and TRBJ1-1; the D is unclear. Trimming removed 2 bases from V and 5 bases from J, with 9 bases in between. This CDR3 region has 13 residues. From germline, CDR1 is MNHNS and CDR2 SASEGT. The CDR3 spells CASSERAETEAFF. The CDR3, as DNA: TGTGCCAGCAGTGAAAGAGCTGAGACTGAAGCTTTCTTT.

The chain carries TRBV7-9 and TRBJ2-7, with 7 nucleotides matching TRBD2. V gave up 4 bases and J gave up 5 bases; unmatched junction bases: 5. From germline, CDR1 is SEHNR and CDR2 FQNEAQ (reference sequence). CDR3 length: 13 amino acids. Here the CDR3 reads CASSSGGGDEQYF. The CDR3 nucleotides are TGTGCCAGCAGCTCGGGAGGTGGAGACGAGCAGTACTTC.

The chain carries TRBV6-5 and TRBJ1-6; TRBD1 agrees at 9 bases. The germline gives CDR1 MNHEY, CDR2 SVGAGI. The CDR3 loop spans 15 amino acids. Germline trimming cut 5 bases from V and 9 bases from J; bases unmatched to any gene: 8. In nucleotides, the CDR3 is TGTGCCAGCAGTGGACCGGGACAGGGAACTTCACCCCTCCACTTT. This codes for CASSGPGQGTSPLHF.

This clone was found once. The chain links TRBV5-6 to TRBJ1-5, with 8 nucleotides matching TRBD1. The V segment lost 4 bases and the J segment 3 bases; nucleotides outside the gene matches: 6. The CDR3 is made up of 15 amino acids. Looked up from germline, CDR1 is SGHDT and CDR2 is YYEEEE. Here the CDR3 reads CASSGQGFVNQPQHF. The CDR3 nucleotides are TGTGCCAGCAGCGGACAGGGTTTCGTCAATCAGCCCCAGCATTTT.

CDR3 DNA: TGTGCCAGCTCGCCATATGACAGCTCCTCTGGAAACACCATATATTTT. It specifies CASSPYDSSSGNTIYF. This sequence joins TRBV18 and TRBJ1-3; a possible D gene is TRBD1 (5 bases). CDR3 size: 16 residues. Germline values: CDR1 KGHSH, CDR2 LQKENI. Deletions cut 6 bases from V and 0 bases from J, with 15 bases between.

The CDR3 nucleotides read TGTGCCAGCAGGAGGGTACGGGGTGCAGATACGCAGTATTTT. Translation: CASRRVRGADTQYF. The chain couples TRBV11-2 to TRBJ2-3, with D possibly being TRBD2 (5 bases). V was shortened by 6 bases and J by 4 bases, with 14 bases between the two germline ends. This CDR3 is 14 amino acids long. CDR1 is SGHAT, CDR2 FQNNGV, per germline.

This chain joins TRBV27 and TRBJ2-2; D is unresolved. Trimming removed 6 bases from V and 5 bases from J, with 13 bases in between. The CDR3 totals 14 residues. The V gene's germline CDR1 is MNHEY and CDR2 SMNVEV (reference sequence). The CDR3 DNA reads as TGTGCCAGCAGCACATTCTTTGAAACCGGGGAGCTGTTTTTT. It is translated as CASSTFFETGELFF.

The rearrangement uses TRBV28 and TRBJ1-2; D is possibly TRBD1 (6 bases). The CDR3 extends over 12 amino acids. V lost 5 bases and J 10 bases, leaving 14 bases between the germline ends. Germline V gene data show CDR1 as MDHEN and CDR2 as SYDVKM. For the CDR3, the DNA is TGTGCCAGCAGTCCCCCACGGACAGACTACACCTTC. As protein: CASSPPRTDYTF.